This T cell receptor (beta chain) came from a study of blood T cell repertoires in COVID-19. Study background: Donors in the United States, Italy and Spain gave samples during acute or convalescent COVID-19. Nucleic acid was either cDNA or gDNA, and it came from T cells, B-cell-depleted T cells, or PBMCs.

Seattle researchers signed up patients amid active infection and tracked them longitudinally. In the authors' workflow: Counts of nucleated cells, estimated from reference gene primer amplification, were obtained. Profiling relied on immunoSEQ multiplex PCR, and the TCRdb table lists in-frame clones only, not all of them. The DNA gave D and trimming, while V, J and clone size come from that table. This table holds about 430,000 clones, 70% to 90% found once. Specimen: peripheral blood. This sequence was found in a man aged 18-30 years with COVID-19, enrolled during active disease.

The CDR3 loop is CASSLGRDSYYEQYF. The CDR3 nucleotides read TGTGCCAGCAGCTTAGGACGGGACAGCTACTACGAGCAGTACTTC. V usage is TRBV11-3 and J usage is TRBJ2-7, with TRBD1 matching over 7 bases. The V segment lost 1 base and the J segment 3 bases; nucleotides outside the gene matches: 6. The CDR3 covers 15 residues. Germline assignment: CDR1 SGHNT and CDR2 YENEEA.